This T cell receptor (beta chain) was recovered during a study of siplizumab effects on memory and regulatory T cells. Study outcomes and limitations: Treatment with siplizumab left mappable alloreactive CD4+ clones averaging 68.8% Treg-derived, compared with 25% to 30% in controls.

Of note for this clone: The antigen is undetermined.

Measured with immunoSEQ multiplex PCR; TCRdb has only the in-frame clones, and not every one. The sample holds about 100,000 clones, about 95% seen once. Between the trimmed V and J ends, which lost 7 bases and 4 bases, there was a span of 16 bases. Per the germline V gene, CDR1 is LNHDA and CDR2 is SQIVND (reference sequence). The CDR3 extends over 14 amino acids. The chain has TRBV19 and TRBJ1-1; no firm D call. The sequence came from a human donor in good health. Sequences were obtained from non-Treg CD4+ T cells sorted from blood. DNA for the CDR3: TGTGCCAGTACAGTAACAGCGGTAACCACTGAAGCTTTCTTT. It encodes CASTVTAVTTEAFF.